This is a list of T cell receptor beta chains from one sample in a study of CD8 T cells in ankylosing spondylitis. TCRdb recomputed calls from the 5' RACE reads with MiXCR, one row per CDR3 protein. Here the sample spans approximately 100,000 distinct CDR3 sequences, roughly 8.3% being singletons. Sequencing was performed on blood, either unsorted or a sorted T cell fraction (not recorded which). These receptors came from a male donor with ankylosing spondylitis or in good health (not recorded which). CDR3s include the opening cysteine and the closing phenylalanine or tryptophan. D genes are given only for firm matches. Clone size is not always given. Where it is, it says once, few, many or a class for expanded clones.

TRBV4-1	many	TRBJ2-5	.	TGCGCCAGCAGCCAAGATCGAGGAAGTTGGGAGACCCAGTACTTC	CASSQDRGSWETQYF
TRBV6-5	many	TRBJ2-6	.	TGTGCCAGCAGTACCCGACAGGCCTCTAACTCTGGGGCCAACGTCCTGACTTTC	CASSTRQASNSGANVLTF
TRBV9	many	TRBJ2-7	.	TGTGCCAGCAGCGTAGCTACGGGGCAGACCTACGAGCAGTACTTC	CASSVATGQTYEQYF
TRBV29-1	many	TRBJ1-2	TRBD1	TGCAGCGTCATCACTGGGACAGGGGTCTATGGCTACACCTTC	CSVITGTGVYGYTF
TRBV29-1	many	TRBJ2-2	TRBD2	TGCAGCGTTGAAGTGTGGGGTAGCGGGAGGGCCCACACCGGGGAGCTGTTTTTT	CSVEVWGSGRAHTGELFF
TRBV4-3	many	TRBJ2-2	TRBD1	TGCGCCAGCAGCCAGGAGGTCACAGGGGGAATCGTCACCGGGGAGCTGTTTTTT	CASSQEVTGGIVTGELFF
TRBV2	many	TRBJ1-1	TRBD1	TGTGCCAGCAGTCCTGGACAGGGGGACACTGAAGCTTTCTTT	CASSPGQGDTEAFF
TRBV20-1	many	TRBJ1-2	.	TGCAGTGCTAGAGCTACGGGGCAGTATGGCTACACCTTC	CSARATGQYGYTF
TRBV20-1	many	TRBJ2-3	.	TGCAGTGCCGGGACCGATAGGTATACGCAGTATTTT	CSAGTDRYTQYF
TRBV4-1	many	TRBJ2-7	TRBD2	TGCGCCAGCAGCCAAGTGGGACTAGCGGACTACGAGCAGTACTTC	CASSQVGLADYEQYF
TRBV5-1	many	TRBJ2-7	TRBD1	TGCGCCAGCAGCTGGGGGACAGGGGCCTACGAGCAGTACTTC	CASSWGTGAYEQYF
TRBV7-2	many	TRBJ2-7	TRBD1	TGTGCCAGCAGCTTAGAGGGACAGGGGTTTTACGAGCAGTACTTC	CASSLEGQGFYEQYF
TRBV27	many	TRBJ2-3	.	TGTGCCAGCAGTTTAGAGGTCACTGATACGCAGTATTTT	CASSLEVTDTQYF
TRBV20-1	many	TRBJ1-5	.	TGCAGTGCTTTGGGGCAATTTCCCCATATGCGACAGCCCCAGCATTTT	CSALGQFPHMRQPQHF
TRBV11-2	many	TRBJ2-7	.	TGTGCCAGCAGCTTAGATCTCTCCCGGGGCGAGCAGTACTTC	CASSLDLSRGEQYF
TRBV5-6	many	TRBJ2-1	TRBD2	TGTGCCAGCAGCTTGGGCGTAGCGGGGCGTCGGGAGCAGTTCTTC	CASSLGVAGRREQFF
TRBV20-1	.	TRBJ1-5	TRBD1	TGCTGTGCTAGCATTGGGACAGGGGTAGGAAGCAATCAGCCCCAGCATTTT	CCASIGTGVGSNQPQHF
TRBV7-2	few	TRBJ2-5	TRBD2	TGTGCCAGCAGCTTAGCAATAGCGGGGCGAGAGACCCAGTACTTC	CASSLAIAGRETQYF